This T cell receptor beta chain was sequenced during a study of T cells after posttransplantation cyclophosphamide. General study points: Later blood repertoires were often dominated by clones from the donor CD8+ memory compartment. TRB overlap between skin or GI tissue T cells and blood was limited.

This table comes from immunoSEQ multiplex PCR, and its TCRdb copy is limited to in-frame clones, with some not included. The sample lists 36,000 or so clones, none appearing once, the ten largest making up approximately 1.2%. The related graft donor's blood sample was taken on the day of bone marrow donation. This clone was counted many times. As yet, its antigen is unknown. The receptor's source is a girl aged 5-17 years in good health, CMV-negative, and a related stem cell transplant donor. Sequenced material: PBMCs.

CDR3 sequence: CASSAFTSGTEAFF. As DNA, the CDR3 is TGCGCCAGCAGTGCCTTTACCAGTGGCACTGAAGCTTTCTTT. The chain employs TRBV10-1 and TRBJ1-1; D is unclear. The CDR3 extends over 14 amino acids. Per germline, CDR1 WNHNN and CDR2 SYGVQD (reference sequence). V gave up 4 bases and J gave up 4 bases, with 13 bases separating them.